The T cell receptor (beta chain) described here comes from a study of cytomegalovirus exposure and HLA in healthy donors. This CDR3 is built from 17 residues. Trimming took 4 bases from V and 0 from J; bases not matched to a gene: 9. Germline V gene sequence: CDR1 SGHVS, CDR2 FQNEAQ. Clones were sequenced by immunoSEQ multiplex PCR, and TCRdb holds only the in-frame ones, with some missing. The sample gives 100,000 to 150,000 clones, 89% of which show up once; more than 0.95% is in the top ten. Study-level findings and limits: In vitro experiments confirmed that a few CMV-associated chains were specific for CMV antigens. Cytomegalovirus-associated TCR beta chains were listed, numbering under 200.

A remark on this clone: Its specificity is not known.

An approximately 120-subject validation cohort, separate from the roughly 670-subject first cohort, supplied the donors. The gene calls are TRBV7-8 and TRBJ2-7; TRBD1 matches at 10 bases. Sequences were obtained from PBMCs. The sequence was obtained from a woman aged 18-29 years in good health and CMV-seronegative. CDR3 coding DNA: TGTGCCAGCAGCTACGATACCGGGACAGGGGACTCCTACGAGCAGTACTTC. Translating it yields CASSYDTGTGDSYEQYF. The whole variable domain, remainder taken from reference TRBV7-8 and TRBJ2-7, is GAGVSQSPRYKVAKRGQDVALRCDPISGHVSLFWYQQALGQGPEFLTYFQNEAQLDKSGLPSDRFFAERPEGSVSTLKIQRTQQEDSAVYLCASSYDTGTGDSYEQYFGPGTRLTVT.